What follows are 8 T cell receptor beta chains derived from one specimen sequenced in a study of T cell repertoires in ileal Crohn's disease. Assay: immunoSEQ multiplex PCR; the TCRdb copy retains only in-frame clones and omits some. The sample lists about 14,000 clones, roughly four fifths occurring once. Sequencing used ileal tissue. These receptors were obtained from an adult with Crohn's disease.

V gene TRBV9 combines with J gene TRBJ1-2; no reliable D call. Germline CDR1 SGDLS, CDR2 YYNGEE. Trimming stripped 0 bases from V and 2 bases from J, with 8 bases between. CDR3 length equals 14 residues. The CDR3 is CASSVVSLNYGYTF. In DNA form, the CDR3 reads TGTGCCAGCAGCGTAGTCTCTCTCAACTATGGCTACACCTTC.

DNA for the CDR3: TGTGCTAGTGGCTCCGACAGGGGGGACAATGAGCAGTTCTTC. This encodes CASGSDRGDNEQFF. The chain has TRBV12-5 and TRBJ2-1; 9 nucleotides line up with TRBD1. The CDR3 runs 14 residues. Trimming at V came to 6 bases and at J to 5 bases, leaving 5 bases not matched to a gene. Germline CDR1 is LGHNT and CDR2 is FRNRAP.

The CDR3 bases are TGTGCCAGCAGCTTAGTTCCGATCGGCAGGGTTGGTTACGAGCAGTACTTC. It specifies CASSLVPIGRVGYEQYF. The chain combines TRBV7-4 with TRBJ2-7, with a tentative D call TRBD1 (5 bases). The V gene lost 1 base and the J gene lost 4 bases, with 20 bases spanning the gap. The CDR3 spans 17 residues. From germline, CDR1 is SGHVT and CDR2 SQSDAQ.

This clone was recorded once. The V call is TRBV29-1, the J call TRBJ2-1, with TRBD2 as a possible D gene (5 bases). With 1 base removed from V and 4 bases from J, the gap between germline ends came to 8 bases. CDR3 size: 13 residues. Germline lookup yields CDR1 SQVTM and CDR2 ANQGSEA. For the CDR3, the DNA is TGCAGCGTTGAAGGAGGGCCGTACAATGAGCAGTTCTTC. This translates into CSVEGGPYNEQFF.

The V call is TRBV29-1, the J call TRBJ2-5; TRBD2 matches 9 bases. The trim removed 3 bases at V and 11 bases at J, leaving 19 bases unmatched. Germline V gene lookup returns CDR1 SQVTM and CDR2 ANQGSEA. The CDR3 has 16 amino acids. The CDR3 loop is CSVDDSRGGPRTEQYF. The CDR3 nucleotides are TGCAGCGTTGATGATTCGCGGGGGGGCCCACGGACGGAGCAGTACTTC.

In its sample, this clone was seen a few times. The CDR3: CASSTNRDGEQFF. The CDR3 coding sequence is TGCGCCAGCAGCACGAACCGGGATGGTGAGCAGTTCTTC. J is TRBJ2-1 and V is TRBV5-1; D perhaps matches TRBD2 (5 bases). Trimming removed 4 bases from V and 9 bases from J, with 14 bases in between. Germline values: CDR1 SGHRS, CDR2 YFSETQ. The CDR3 contains 13 residues.

This clone was recorded only once. The chain recombines TRBV10-3 with TRBJ2-3; TRBD2 is a possible D gene (6 bases). In germline, CDR1 is ENHRY, CDR2 SYGVKD. This CDR3 spans 14 amino acids. Trimming cost V 0 bases and J 3 bases, with 7 bases left between them. The CDR3 DNA is TGTGCCATCAGTGAGTCGCTAGCGACAGATACGCAGTATTTT. Protein product: CAISESLATDTQYF.

This clone has a single count. The chain employs TRBV25-1 and TRBJ2-7; the match to TRBD1 covers 7 bases. Germline values: CDR1 MGHDK, CDR2 SYGVNS. The CDR3 is made up of 12 amino acids. V dropped 3 bases and J dropped 4; count of bases not matched to a gene: 0. The CDR3 sequence: CASSDRGYEQYF. CDR3 DNA sequence: TGTGCCAGCAGTGACAGGGGGTACGAGCAGTACTTC.